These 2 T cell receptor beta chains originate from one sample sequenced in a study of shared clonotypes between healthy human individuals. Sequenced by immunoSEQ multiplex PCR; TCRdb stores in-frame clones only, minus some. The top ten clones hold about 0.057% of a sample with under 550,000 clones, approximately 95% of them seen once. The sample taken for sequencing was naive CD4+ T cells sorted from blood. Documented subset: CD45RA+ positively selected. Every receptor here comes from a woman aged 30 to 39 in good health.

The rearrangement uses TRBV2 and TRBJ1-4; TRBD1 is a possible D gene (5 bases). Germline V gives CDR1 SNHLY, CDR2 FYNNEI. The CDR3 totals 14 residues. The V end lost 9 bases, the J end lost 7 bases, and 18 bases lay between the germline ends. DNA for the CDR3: TGTGCCAGTCATTTCACCCGGGACCGTGAAAAACTGTTTTTT. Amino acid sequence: CASHFTRDREKLFF. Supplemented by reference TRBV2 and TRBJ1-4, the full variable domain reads EPEVTQTPSHQVTQMGQEVILRCVPISNHLYFYWYRQILGQKVEFLVSFYNNEISEKSEIFDDQFSVERPDGSNFTLKIRSTKLEDSAMYFCASHFTRDREKLFFGSGTQLSVL.

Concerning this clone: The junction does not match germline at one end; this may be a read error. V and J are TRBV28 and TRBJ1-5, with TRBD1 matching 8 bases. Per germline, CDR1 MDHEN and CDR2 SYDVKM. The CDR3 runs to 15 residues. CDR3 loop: CASSLRRTGNHPQHF. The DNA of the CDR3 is TGTGCCAGCAGTCTCAGACGGACAGGGAATCACCCCCAGCATTTT.